This T cell receptor beta chain was captured in a study of T-cell memory formation after mild COVID-19. For the study at large: TCR clusters largely stayed donor specific.

This clonotype was observed a few times. TCRdb itself ran the 5' RACE reads through MiXCR, one entry per CDR3 protein. This repertoire shows over 350,000 distinct CDR3 sequences, roughly 15% found once; its top ten account for 20% to 25%. The germline V and J ends were trimmed by 1 base and 1 base, with 10 bases remaining between them. The CDR3 sequence is 15 residues long. Germline CDR1 reads LGHNA; CDR2 reads YNFKEQ. This rearrangement joins TRBV4-2 to TRBJ1-1; D might be TRBD1 (5 bases). Sequencing was carried out using PBMCs or a T cell subset sorted from them (not recorded which). This TCR was recovered from a young man who had mild COVID-19 (a few samples of this study predate the infection). Cell type and time point are not known. The DNA for the CDR3 is TGTGCCAGCAGCCAAGTCCTGGGGGGGAACACTGAAGCTTTCTTT. The encoded protein is CASSQVLGGNTEAFF.